The T cell receptor beta chain under discussion was sequenced for a study of T-cell reconstitution after alpha-beta-depleted transplantation in children. This clonotype was seen at least ten times. The antigen remains unidentified. Preparation of the TCRbeta library involved a method that used unique molecular identifiers. TCRdb re-analysed the PCR reads in MiXCR, keeping a single row per CDR3 protein. The sample shows around 450,000 distinct CDR3 sequences, 10% to 13% of them seen only once. Findings and limits, study-wide: The study traced high day-60 TCRbeta diversity in some patients to surviving recipient T cells and thymic progenitors. T-cell counts and diversity at one year following transplant were attributed mainly to newly produced T cells. Reportedly, only several hundred clones from non-depleted graft cells drove alpha-beta T-cell counts at about two months.

Trimming took off 4 bases at V and 2 bases at J, with 12 bases between the two ends. CDR3 length: 14 amino acids. CDR1 is ENHRY, CDR2 SYGVKD, per germline. This sample comprised PBMCs, obtained before TCRalphabeta/CD19-depleted stem cell transplant. This receptor was identified in a child aged 2 to 10 with inherited bone marrow failure, due to receive a stem cell transplant. J is TRBJ2-7 and V is TRBV10-3; D possibly corresponds to TRBD1 (5 bases). The CDR3 coding sequence is TGTGCCATCAGTGGAGCAGGGAACCCCTACGAGCAGTACTTC. It specifies CAISGAGNPYEQYF.